Below are 20 T cell receptor beta chains sequenced from a single sample in a study of Tregs in tolerant kidney transplant recipients. Assay: immunoSEQ multiplex PCR; the TCRdb copy retains only in-frame clones and omits some. The sample records roughly 99,000 clones, 93% being singletons. The source material was CD4+ T cells from blood, sampled before the transplant. The origin of the receptors is a human donor who received a combined kidney and bone marrow transplant.

The V call is TRBV30, the J call TRBJ2-7; D is possibly TRBD2 (6 bases). Trimming stripped 0 bases from V and 4 bases from J, with 13 bases between. The CDR3 is made up of 14 amino acids. Germline CDR1 reads GTSNPN; CDR2 reads SVGIG (reference sequence). CDR3 DNA sequence: TGTGCCTGGAGTGTACGGTTGGGGGGATACGAGCAGTACTTC. It translates to CAWSVRLGGYEQYF.

In its sample, this clone was seen once. The V call is TRBV2, the J call TRBJ2-3; 9 bases are a match to TRBD1. CDR3 length: 15 residues. CDR1 is SNHLY and CDR2 is FYNNEI in the germline V gene. V lost 6 bases to trimming and J lost 3 bases; unmatched junction nucleotides: 7. CDR3 sequence: CASSYRGLGTDTQYF. The CDR3 nucleotides are TGTGCCAGCAGCTACAGGGGGCTCGGAACAGATACGCAGTATTTT.

V and J are TRBV6-5 and TRBJ1-2, with TRBD1 matching over 9 bases. In germline, CDR1 is MNHEY, CDR2 SVGAGI. CDR3 length: 13 residues. Germline trimming cut 7 bases from V and 7 bases from J; bases unmatched to any gene: 7. CDR3 sequence (DNA): TGTGCCAGCAACCGGGGACAGGGAGGTGGCTACACCTTC. Translated, it gives CASNRGQGGGYTF.

This rearrangement joins TRBV6-1 to TRBJ1-2, with 9 bases fitting TRBD1. Per the germline V gene, CDR1 is MNHNS and CDR2 is SASEGT. V gave up 5 bases and J gave up 4 bases; unmatched junction bases: 8. The CDR3 totals 15 residues. CDR3 sequence: CASSLTGGEGYGYTF. The CDR3 DNA follows: TGTGCCAGCAGTCTCACAGGGGGCGAGGGCTATGGCTACACCTTC.

This chain joins TRBV6-6 and TRBJ1-4, with 7 nucleotides matching TRBD1. This CDR3 spans 15 amino acids. Germline loops: CDR1 MNHNY, CDR2 SVGAGI (reference sequence). Germline trimming cut 6 bases from V and 8 bases from J; bases unmatched to any gene: 12. The CDR3 region is CASRVVGTVGEKLFF. In nucleotides, the CDR3 is TGTGCCAGCAGGGTAGTTGGGACAGTAGGGGAAAAACTGTTTTTT.

The chain carries TRBV5-1 and TRBJ2-7, with 7 bases identical to TRBD2. V dropped 0 bases and J dropped 0; count of bases not matched to a gene: 3. CDR3 length: 15 residues. Per the germline V gene, CDR1 is SGHRS and CDR2 is YFSETQ. CDR3 sequence: CASSLVGGGSYEQYF. CDR3 coding DNA: TGCGCCAGCAGCTTGGTTGGCGGGGGCTCCTACGAGCAGTACTTC.

The chain employs TRBV11-2 and TRBJ1-1, with D tentatively TRBD1 (6 bases). Germline CDR1 is SGHAT and CDR2 is FQNNGV. V lost 5 bases to trimming and J lost 3 bases, with 13 bases between them. The CDR3 sequence is 14 residues long. The CDR3 region is CASSLQGRDTEAFF. CDR3 coding DNA: TGTGCCAGCAGCCTACAGGGCCGGGACACTGAAGCTTTCTTT.

The chain combines TRBV20-1 with TRBJ2-3, with D perhaps matching TRBD1 (5 bases). From germline, CDR1 is DFQATT and CDR2 SNEGSKA (reference sequence). The CDR3 is 11 residues long. V dropped 6 bases and J dropped 6 bases, with 10 bases sitting between them. The CDR3 is CSATHRDTQYF. The CDR3 nucleotides are TGCAGTGCAACCCACAGGGATACGCAGTATTTT.

The rearrangement links TRBV5-4 to TRBJ2-1; D gene ambiguous. V gave up 1 base and J gave up 0 bases, with 17 bases separating them. The CDR3 length is 18 residues. Germline CDR1 reads SGHNT; CDR2 reads YYREEE (reference sequence). DNA for the CDR3: TGTGCCAGCAGCTTGAAGCGTGGCAGTCAGAGCTCCTACAATGAGCAGTTCTTC. Amino acids: CASSLKRGSQSSYNEQFF. Together with reference TRBV5-4 and TRBJ2-1, the CDR3 gives the full variable domain: ETGVTQSPTHLIKTRGQQVTLRCSSQSGHNTVSWYQQALGQGPQFIFQYYREEENGRGNFPPRFSGLQFPNYSSELNVNALELDDSALYLCASSLKRGSQSSYNEQFFGPGTRLTVL.

The chain links TRBV28 to TRBJ2-7; maybe TRBD2 (6 bases). Germline CDR1 and CDR2: MDHEN and SYDVKM. Trimming took off 1 base at V and 1 base at J, with 11 bases between the two ends. The CDR3 totals 15 residues. The CDR3 here is CASSLSLALSYEQYF. The CDR3 DNA reads as TGTGCCAGCAGTTTATCACTAGCCTTATCCTACGAGCAGTACTTC.

The chain recombines TRBV4-3 with TRBJ2-7; TRBD2 agrees at 11 bases. The V gene's germline CDR1 is LGHNA and CDR2 YSLEER. With 2 bases clipped from V and 2 bases from J, the junction kept 2 bases outside the gene matches. The CDR3 sequence is 15 residues long. The CDR3 region is CASSQTLAGAYEQYF. For the CDR3, the DNA is TGCGCCAGCAGCCAAACACTAGCGGGAGCCTACGAGCAGTACTTC.

The chain couples TRBV4-1 to TRBJ2-6, with unresolved D. Germline V gene lookup returns CDR1 MGHRA and CDR2 YSYEKL. V lost 3 bases and J 4 bases, leaving 10 bases between the germline ends. This CDR3 has 15 residues. CDR3 nucleotides: TGCGCCAGCAGCCACCCCTTCTCCGGGGCCAACGTCCTGACTTTC. Translation: CASSHPFSGANVLTF.

Only one count was recorded for this clone. V usage is TRBV2 and J usage is TRBJ2-7; 8 bases align to TRBD1. V lost 10 bases to trimming and J lost 2 bases; unmatched junction nucleotides: 7. This CDR3 has 13 amino acids. The germline V gene has CDR1 SNHLY and CDR2 FYNNEI. As DNA, the CDR3 is TGTGCCACCTCACGGACAGGGCCCTACGAGCAGTACTTC. It specifies CATSRTGPYEQYF.

V is TRBV5-6 and J is TRBJ2-1; 7 bases agree with TRBD2. The CDR3 runs 17 residues. The V gene's germline CDR1 is SGHDT and CDR2 YYEEEE. Trimming cost V 0 bases and J 5 bases; bases outside gene matches: 11. CDR3 in amino acids: CASSLVIRLAADNEQFF. CDR3 coding DNA: TGTGCCAGCAGCTTGGTCATTCGGCTAGCGGCCGACAATGAGCAGTTCTTC. The variable domain in full, with the rest retrieved from reference TRBV5-6 and TRBJ2-1, is DAGVTQSPTHLIKTRGQQVTLRCSPKSGHDTVSWYQQALGQGPQFIFQYYEEEERQRGNFPDRFSGHQFPNYSSELNVNALLLGDSALYLCASSLVIRLAADNEQFFGPGTRLTVL.

V gene TRBV2 combines with J gene TRBJ2-2; 13 bases map to TRBD2. The V gene's germline CDR1 is SNHLY and CDR2 FYNNEI. Trimming at V came to 0 bases and at J to 5 bases, leaving 9 bases not matched to a gene. The length of the CDR3 is 19 residues. The CDR3: CASSEALVRTSGSTGELFF. DNA for the CDR3: TGTGCCAGCAGTGAAGCGCTTGTTCGGACTAGCGGGAGTACCGGGGAGCTGTTTTTT.

V gene TRBV11-3 combines with J gene TRBJ2-1; 9 positions match TRBD1. V lost 1 base and J lost 1; bases outside the gene matches: 2. Germline loops: CDR1 SGHNT, CDR2 YENEEA. The CDR3 is made up of 16 amino acids. This CDR3 is CASSLAGTGSYNEQFF. In DNA, the CDR3 is TGTGCCAGCAGCTTAGCCGGGACAGGGTCCTACAATGAGCAGTTCTTC.

CDR3 nucleotide sequence: TGTGCCAGCAGCGTAGTGACAATGAACACTGAAGCTTTCTTT. Translating it yields CASSVVTMNTEAFF. V and J are TRBV9 and TRBJ1-1; D not resolved. The V end was cut by 0 bases, the J end by 0 bases, with 6 bases between. The CDR3 spans 14 residues. Germline lookup yields CDR1 SGDLS and CDR2 YYNGEE.

V gene TRBV5-1 combines with J gene TRBJ2-3; 11 nucleotides agree with TRBD2. Germline lookup yields CDR1 SGHRS and CDR2 YFSETQ. V lost 2 bases and J lost 4; bases outside the gene matches: 9. This CDR3 comprises 17 residues. The CDR3 nucleotides read TGCGCCAGCAGCTTCTATAGCGGGAGGGAAGTCCCAGATACGCAGTATTTT. Its protein product is CASSFYSGREVPDTQYF.

As concerns this clone: The same CDR3 also results from other DNA sequences found in this sample. This sequence joins TRBV7-9 and TRBJ1-6, with 9 bases lining up with TRBD1. This CDR3 region has 14 residues. The V segment lost 2 bases and the J segment 10 bases; nucleotides outside the gene matches: 3. Germline lookup yields CDR1 SEHNR and CDR2 FQNEAQ (reference sequence). In nucleotides, the CDR3 is TGTGCCAGCAGCTTAACGACAGGGGGATCACCCCTCCACTTT. Its translation is CASSLTTGGSPLHF.

J is TRBJ2-7 and V is TRBV7-2, with D possibly matching TRBD1 (6 bases). The CDR3 loop spans 14 amino acids. The germline CDR1 and CDR2 sequences are SGHTA and FQGNSA. V was cut by 5 bases and J by 3 bases, with 14 bases left in between. The CDR3 DNA reads TGTGCCAGCAGCCGTACAGGGAGTGACTACGAGCAGTACTTC. Translated, it gives CASSRTGSDYEQYF.